The present entry profiles one T cell receptor (beta chain) with its context. It lacks a known antigen. The sample holds no much larger clone one base away, and base qualities are not on file. Sorted T cell subsets were CFSE-labeled and co-cultured for under 6 days with allogeneic regulatory or mature dendritic cells at a 1:10 DC:T ratio. FACS was used to sort CD4+ or CD8+ cells into naive T cells, defined as CD45RA+, and memory T cells, defined as CD45RO+. A couple of healthy control subjects provided the T cells used for TCR sequencing. The Qiagen DNeasy Blood & Tissue Kit was used for extraction of genomic DNA. V trim: 5 bases; J trim: 4 bases; unmatched bases: 10. Including the terminal cysteine and phenylalanine, the CDR3 comprises 15 residues. Only the CDR3 DNA is retained, 45 bases long and in frame from the first base. The CDR1 and CDR2 encoded by the germline V gene (reference sequence) are MNHNY and SVGAGI.

This record comes from a study of regulatory dendritic cells for organ transplantation (dated by TCRdb to 2016 to 2017). About the study as a whole: To make regulatory dendritic cells, monocytes were cultured with vitamin D3 on days 0 and 4, plus IL-10 on day 4. TCRbeta repertoires were sequenced from sorted naive and memory CD4+ and CD8+ T cells before and after allostimulation with regulatory or mature dendritic cells. To evaluate the response of the DCs to a potent maturation-inducing agent, LPS was added to DC cultures on day 6. Results and caveats for the whole study, not just this receptor: Naive CD4+ and CD8+ T cells showed highly diverse repertoires, whereas memory cells were less diverse and memory CD8+ cells were the most oligoclonal. Of the resting subsets, memory CD8+ T cells had the largest number of alloreactive TCR clonotypes. In both subjects, allostimulation led to expansion of memory CD8+ clones, though the expansion induced by regulatory dendritic cells appeared to be more limited than that induced by mature dendritic cells. Sequencing was done in only two subjects, and the authors reported considerable heterogeneity between individuals in the alloreactive memory CD8+ T cell pool.

A multiplexed two-step PCR with Vbeta-specific forward primers and Jbeta-specific reverse primers was used to amplify the TCRbeta CDR3 regions. Through the immunoSEQ service, the TCRbeta libraries were run on an Illumina instrument for sequencing. In the original analysis: V, D and J genes were assigned using IMGT annotation, and counts were corrected for multiplex PCR bias using synthetic CDR3 analogues. In the immunoSEQ Analyzer, repertoire clonality was calculated as one minus normalized Shannon entropy. Whether a clone counted as expanded was decided by Fisher's exact test with Benjamini-Hochberg false discovery rate control and a two-tailed cutoff of P<0.01. TCRdb provides this immuneACCESS table in a form limited to in-frame rearrangements. Some clones are lacking; in checked studies, under half of them reflect an unresolved V gene, and why the rest are absent is not known. V, J and clone size were drawn from that table, and D and trimming were deduced from the DNA. For this sample there are 7,500 to 8,500 clones; roughly 67% appear just once. The top ten clones comprise 3% to 4% of the sample.

The chain is assembled from TRBV6-6 and TRBJ2-5; TRBD1 lines up with 7 middle nucleotides. The sequenced material came from memory CD4+ T cells from blood cultured with dendritic cells. This sample's cell subset or site label indicates: CD45RO+ memory T cells. The TCR originated in a human donor in good health. For the CDR3, the sequence is CASSSTGAEGETQYF. The DNA sequence is given as TGTGCCAGCAGTAGTACAGGGGCCGAGGGAGAGACCCAGTACTTC.